The clone carrying this T cell receptor (beta chain) came up once. Other nucleotide sequences from this sample produce the same CDR3. This table comes from immunoSEQ multiplex PCR, and its TCRdb copy is limited to in-frame clones, with some not included. This sample has about 350,000 clones; approximately 86% occur once, and the top ten carry approximately 1.1%. This entry belongs to a study of cytomegalovirus exposure and HLA in healthy donors. Overall study: The 90 to 150 validation repertoires, a later analysis reported, used the same platform as the roughly 660 repertoires from the first cohort.

The germline CDR1 and CDR2 sequences are SGDLS and YYNGEE. V was pared by 2 bases and J by 3 bases, with 3 bases of the junction left unmatched. The CDR3 consists of 15 residues. The receptor's source is a woman aged 25 to 39 in good health and CMV-seropositive. Sequenced material: PBMCs. V is TRBV9 and J is TRBJ2-1; 9 positions agree with TRBD1. CDR3 in amino acids: CASSVGTGSYNEQFF. In DNA form, the CDR3 reads TGTGCCAGCAGCGTGGGGACAGGGAGCTACAATGAGCAGTTCTTC.